This entry describes one T cell receptor (beta chain). The CDR3 runs to 15 residues. CDR1 and CDR2 from the germline V gene are SGHRS and YFSETQ. V shed 2 bases and J 3 bases; nucleotides not matched to a gene: 5. Healthy individuals who donated bone marrow served as the donors. This entry is derived from a study of cytomegalovirus exposure and HLA in healthy donors. PCR used 60 Vbeta primers and 13 Jbeta primers. Assay: immunoSEQ multiplex PCR; the TCRdb copy retains only in-frame clones and omits some. There are roughly 120,000 clones in the sample; over 65% occur only once, and around 2.1% lies in the top ten.

The chain links TRBV5-1 to TRBJ1-5; 7 nucleotides match TRBD1. What was sequenced was PBMCs. This TCR derives from a man aged 45-65 years in good health and CMV-seronegative. Written as DNA, the CDR3 is TGCGCCAGCAGCTTATGGACAGGACCCAATCAGCCCCAGCATTTT. Its translation is CASSLWTGPNQPQHF. The full variable domain, its missing parts supplied by reference TRBV5-1 and TRBJ1-5, is KAGVTQTPRYLIKTRGQQVTLSCSPISGHRSVSWYQQTPGQGLQFLFEYFSETQRNKGNFPGRFSGRQFSNSRSEMNVSTLELGDSALYLCASSLWTGPNQPQHFGDGTRLSIL.